Sequencing of this TCR beta chain was carried out in a study of blood T cell repertoires in COVID-19. The method was immunoSEQ multiplex PCR; TCRdb's version includes in-frame clones alone and lacks a portion of them. The sample gives roughly 170,000 clones, about 72% of which show up once; approximately 15% is in the top ten. With V trimmed by 0 bases and J by 1 base, 8 bases remained unmatched. CDR1 is SGDLS, CDR2 YYNGEE, per germline. The CDR3 is 17 amino acids. This clone came up many times. Other DNA sequences in this sample translate to the same CDR3. Sequencing was carried out using PBMCs or T cells enriched from blood (not recorded which). This sequence originates from a woman in her forties or fifties who had recovered from COVID-19. The chain has TRBV9 and TRBJ2-5, with 8 bases lining up with TRBD2. The CDR3 nucleotides are TGTGCCAGCAGCGTAGCCGGTGCGGGAGGTGTCCAAGAGACCCAGTACTTC. It yields the protein CASSVAGAGGVQETQYF.